The 32 T cell receptor beta chains below all came from one sample that was sequenced in a study of tumor-infiltrating lymphocytes in primary liver carcinoma. The authors made TCR beta cDNA from 500 to 600 ng total RNA with a constant-region primer. Libraries for TCR beta were built through three nested multiplex PCR rounds, which together made up a slightly modified ARM-PCR procedure. The first two PCR rounds used TRBV1-TRBV30 primers with a Cbeta primer, around 10 cycles each. Via MiXCR, TCRdb re-called the multiplex PCR reads, giving one row per CDR3 protein. Among tens of thousands of distinct CDR3 sequences listed, about three quarters were seen once. Extraction of RNA together with DNA used roughly 19-32 mg of unsorted bulk tissue. The sample comprised liver tumor tissue from sampling region 1. Subset specified: tumor region T1, superior pole. The receptors come from a man aged 35 to 55 with primary liver carcinoma and hepatitis B virus infection.

V and J are TRBV2 and TRBJ2-7; 9 bases fit TRBD2. CDR3 length equals 16 residues. CDR1 and CDR2 (germline): SNHLY, FYNNEI. V lost 3 bases to trimming and J lost 0 bases; unmatched junction nucleotides: 6. CDR3 in amino acids: CASSESTSGFSYEQYF. CDR3 DNA sequence: TGTGCCAGCAGTGAGAGCACTAGCGGGTTCTCCTACGAGCAGTACTTC.

Worth noting for this clonotype: A read error is possible here, since a much larger clone lies one base away. V is TRBV2 and J is TRBJ2-3; no clear D. Germline loops: CDR1 SNHLY, CDR2 FYNNEI. This CDR3 comprises 14 residues. V gave up 7 bases and J gave up 8 bases, with 19 bases separating them. DNA for the CDR3: TGTGCCAGCAATGATACCGCCGGGCCGGGTACGCAGTATTTT. Its protein product is CASNDTAGPGTQYF.

This clonotype was seen a single time. Mismatch with germline at one junction end may stem from a read error. V usage is TRBV6-6 and J usage is TRBJ2-7; D not resolved. In germline, CDR1 is MNHNY, CDR2 SVGAGI (reference sequence). The CDR3 runs to 13 residues. This chain's CDR3 is CVSMWEQSYEQYF. The CDR3 region has the DNA TGTGTCAGCATGTGGGAACAGTCCTACGAGCAATACTTC.

This clonotype was detected ten times or more. The chain has TRBV4-2 and TRBJ2-1; D may be TRBD1 or TRBD2 (6 bases each). This CDR3 is built from 13 residues. The ends were cut back, 7 bases at V and 6 bases at J, with 13 bases in the middle. Germline CDR1 reads LGHNA; CDR2 reads YNFKEQ. CDR3 sequence: CASNRQEGNEQFF. DNA for the CDR3: TGTGCCAGCAACCGACAGGAGGGCAATGAGCAGTTCTTC.

This clonotype occurred a few times. Its ends do not fully match the called genes, so a read error is possible. The rearrangement links TRBV6-1 to TRBJ1-1, with 8 bases aligning to TRBD1. The CDR3 contains 16 residues. Germline CDR1 is MNHNS and CDR2 is SASEGT. CDR3 bases: TGTGCCAGCAGTGAATTGGGAGGGACAGGCAACGCTGAGGCTTTCTTT. This sequence encodes CASSELGGTGNAEAFF.

This clonotype was seen at least ten times. The chain joins TRBV6-5 to TRBJ1-6; D may be TRBD1 (6 bases). Trimming took off 1 base at V and 0 bases at J, with 13 bases between the two ends. Per germline, CDR1 MNHEY and CDR2 SVGAGI. CDR3 length: 18 amino acids. For the CDR3, the DNA is TGTGCCAGCAGTTACTTTTCGGGAGGGGGCTCCTATAATTCACCCCTCCACTTT. It is translated as CASSYFSGGGSYNSPLHF.

Comments on this clonotype: Germline and junction disagree at one end, which may indicate a read error. J is TRBJ1-2 and V is TRBV6-6; D remains ambiguous. CDR3 length equals 15 residues. CDR1 is MNHNY, CDR2 SVGAGI, per germline (reference sequence). CDR3 protein: CASSYTRSANYCYIF. As DNA, the CDR3 is TGTGCCAGCAGTTACACCCGGTCAGCTAACTATTGCTACATCTTC.

The rearrangement links TRBV10-2 to TRBJ2-7; D is unclear. Trimming shortened V by 3 bases and J by 6 bases, and 12 bases separated the two germline ends. The CDR3 runs 13 residues. Germline CDR1 is WSHSY and CDR2 is SAAADI. CDR3 DNA: TGCGCCAGCAGTGATGGCGCCCGGTGCGAGCAGTACTTC. It translates to CASSDGARCEQYF.

Notes on this clonotype: One end of the junction does not line up with germline, which may come from a read error. V is TRBV4-1 and J is TRBJ1-1; no firm D call. Germline assignment: CDR1 MGHRA and CDR2 YSYEKL. The CDR3 consists of 14 residues. CDR3 sequence: CASTLNGMNSEAFF. CDR3 in DNA: TGCGCCAGCACCCTAAATGGTATGAACAGTGAAGCTTTCTTT.

As to this clonotype: The CDR3 end shows no conserved phenylalanine or tryptophan, and so a read error is likely. The chain combines TRBV12-3 or TRBV12-4 with TRBJ2-7; 7 bases fit TRBD1. V gave up 3 bases and J gave up 1 base; unmatched junction bases: 3. This CDR3 is built from 14 residues. DNA of the CDR3: TGTGCCAGCAGTTTGGGGGACAGATCCTACGAGCAGTACTCG. Encoded protein: CASSLGDRSYEQYS.

This clonotype came up a few times. The chain couples TRBV7-3 to TRBJ2-2, with D perhaps TRBD1 (5 bases). The CDR3 length is 15 residues. Trimming stripped 0 bases from V and 6 bases from J, with 11 bases between. Germline V CDR1 and CDR2: SGHTA, FQGTGA. The CDR3, as DNA: TGTGCCAGCAGCTTAACCAGGGTTGGGGCCGGGGAGCTGTTTTTT. This codes for CASSLTRVGAGELFF.

About this clonotype itself: The CDR3 does not end in the conserved phenylalanine or tryptophan, so this is likely a read error. The chain uses TRBV29-1 and TRBJ2-1; D is ambiguous. There are 13 residues in the CDR3. The germline V gene has CDR1 SQVTM and CDR2 ANQGSEA. V gave up 5 bases and J gave up 7 bases, with 15 bases separating them. Here the CDR3 reads CSVTTGSYNEQFL. The CDR3 DNA sequence: TGCAGCGTTACGACTGGTAGCTATAATGAGCAGTTCTTA.

In the case of this clonotype: A read error may be the cause here, since a much bigger clone is one base away. The chain joins TRBV12-3 or TRBV12-4 to TRBJ2-7; 10 bases are a match to TRBD1. This CDR3 has 13 amino acids. CDR3 amino acids: CASSWTGGDERYF. The DNA for the CDR3 is TGTGCCAGCAGTTGGACAGGGGGGGACGAGCGGTACTTC.

Details on this clonotype: One end of the junction does not line up with germline, which may come from a read error. The genes are TRBV28 and TRBJ2-5; no firm D call. The CDR3 is 19 amino acids. Germline V lookup: CDR1 MDHEN, CDR2 SYDVKM. The CDR3 here is CANSFDPQEQLRVQETQYF. The CDR3 DNA reads as TGTGCCAACAGTTTTGACCCCCAGGAGCAACTCAGAGTTCAAGAGACCCAGTACTTC.

In this sample, this clonotype is medium-sized. The V and J genes are TRBV4-1 and TRBJ2-1; D not resolved. The ends were cut back, 2 bases at V and 2 bases at J, with 10 bases in the middle. Germline lookup yields CDR1 MGHRA and CDR2 YSYEKL. The CDR3 is 15 residues long. The CDR3 loop reads CASSQRSVTYNEQFF. The CDR3 DNA reads as TGCGCCAGCAGCCAAAGATCTGTGACCTACAATGAGCAGTTCTTC.

On this clonotype: Here the CDR3 omits its conserved ending phenylalanine or tryptophan, so a read error is the likely source. The chain joins TRBV5-4 to TRBJ2-1; D gene uncertain. The germline V gene has CDR1 SGHNT and CDR2 YYREEE (reference sequence). CDR3 length: 11 residues. The CDR3 DNA sequence: TGTGTCAGCAGCTTAAGTAATGAGCAGTTCTAC. Translation: CVSSLSNEQFY.

As to this clonotype: Sequence at one end of the junction differs from germline and may be a read error. The gene calls are TRBV6-1 and TRBJ1-5; weak D call: TRBD1 (5 bases). The CDR3 has 13 residues. Germline-derived CDR1 and CDR2 are MNHNS and SASEGT. The CDR3 is CASCDTGNVPQRF. The CDR3 region has the DNA TGTGCCAGCTGCGATACAGGTAATGTCCCCCAGCGTTTT.

This clonotype was seen at least ten times. The chain has TRBV6-6 and TRBJ2-2; D possibly uses TRBD1 or TRBD2 (5 bases each). Germline CDR1 is MNHNY and CDR2 is SVGAGI (reference sequence). The length of the CDR3 is 12 residues. Trimming took off 7 bases at V and 8 bases at J, with 11 bases between the two ends. This CDR3 is CASKIGEGELFF. CDR3 coding DNA: TGTGCCAGCAAAATAGGGGAGGGGGAGCTGTTTTTT.

The chain has TRBV28 and TRBJ2-7; D could derive from TRBD1 or TRBD2 (6 bases each). Trimming took off 8 bases at V and 0 bases at J, with 20 bases between the two ends. This CDR3 region has 16 residues. Germline CDR1 and CDR2: MDHEN and SYDVKM. CDR3 DNA sequence: TGTGCCAGCGGGCTCAATCCACGGGGGCCCTCCTACGAGCAGTACTTC. Translated, it gives CASGLNPRGPSYEQYF.

This clonotype showed up many times. The chain joins TRBV6-1 to TRBJ1-1, with D perhaps matching TRBD1 (5 bases). The CDR3 is 17 amino acids. Trimming took 0 bases from V and 1 from J, leaving 15 bases between them. Per the germline V gene, CDR1 is MNHNS and CDR2 is SASEGT. DNA for the CDR3: TGTGCCAGCAGTGAAGCACGAGGAAGGGGACCGAACACTGAAGCTTTCTTT. This sequence encodes CASSEARGRGPNTEAFF.

With respect to this clonotype: The CDR3 end shows no conserved phenylalanine or tryptophan, and so a read error is likely. CDR3 nucleotide sequence: TGTGCCAGTAGGGTACTAGCGGGAGTCACAGATACGCAGTATATT. Translating gives CASRVLAGVTDTQYI. The chain recombines TRBV6-5 with TRBJ2-3; 11 nucleotides align to TRBD2. V shed 9 bases and J 2 bases; nucleotides not matched to a gene: 7. The CDR3 length is 15 residues. CDR1 is MNHEY and CDR2 is SVGAGI in the germline V gene.

Of note for this clonotype: The junction differs from germline at one of its ends, possibly a read error. DNA of the CDR3: TGTGCCAGCAGCTTGGGACAGGGGGTTCAGTACGAGCAGCACTTC. Translating it yields CASSLGQGVQYEQHF. J is TRBJ2-7 and V is TRBV7-8, with 11 bases matching TRBD1. There are 15 residues in the CDR3. Germline assignment: CDR1 SGHVS and CDR2 FQNEAQ.

Comment on this clonotype: A read error is possible here, since a much larger clone lies one base away. This chain uses TRBV28 with TRBJ1-4, with a tentative D call TRBD1 (6 bases). The CDR3 loop spans 14 amino acids. Trimming took 3 bases from V and 4 from J, leaving 9 bases between them. The germline gives CDR1 MDHEN, CDR2 SYDVKM. The CDR3 DNA sequence: TGTGCCAGCAGTTTTCCCAGGGGTAATGAAAAACTGTTTTTT. It codes for CASSFPRGNEKLFF.

This clonotype counts as medium-sized. V is TRBV7-8 and J is TRBJ2-1; possible D gene TRBD2, 6 bases. This CDR3 comprises 13 residues. The ends were cut back, 6 bases at V and 9 bases at J, with 15 bases in the middle. Germline CDR1 reads SGHVS; CDR2 reads FQNEAQ. CDR3 in amino acids: CASSHQGGAEQFF. CDR3 bases: TGTGCCAGCAGTCACCAAGGAGGGGCTGAGCAGTTCTTC.

The count of this clonotype is one. A read error may produce the germline difference seen at one junction end. This sequence joins TRBV4-1 and TRBJ2-2, with D possibly called TRBD1 or TRBD2 (5 bases each). Germline loops: CDR1 MGHRA, CDR2 YSYEKL. CDR3 size: 14 residues. The CDR3 is CASSHDSGAGELFF. CDR3 in DNA: TGCGCCAGCAGCCATGACAGTGGGGCCGGGGAGCTATTTTTT.

Note on this clonotype: Germline is not matched at one junction end, which may reflect a read error. The V gene is TRBV5-6, the J gene TRBJ1-1, with TRBD1 as a possible D gene (5 bases). The CDR3 totals 15 residues. The germline V gene encodes CDR1 SGHDT and CDR2 YYEEEE. CDR3 bases: TGTGTCAGCAGGAGGGGCCCAGACTCGAACACTGAAGTTTTCTTT. Its protein is CVSRRGPDSNTEVFF.

Worth noting for this clonotype: Just one base apart from a much larger clone, this may be a read error. The chain uses TRBV24-1 and TRBJ2-1; D gene uncertain. This CDR3 is 12 amino acids long. The germline V gene encodes CDR1 KGHDR and CDR2 SFDVKD. For the CDR3, the DNA is TGTGTCACCAGTGAAACGCGCAATGAGCAGTTCTTC. Translating it yields CVTSETRNEQFF.

The table lists this clonotype with a few counts. The junction departs from the called germline gene at one end, perhaps through a read error. The gene calls are TRBV11-2 and TRBJ2-2, with D possibly TRBD2 on 5 matching bases. Germline lookup yields CDR1 SGHAT and CDR2 FQNNGV. The CDR3 spans 14 residues. The CDR3 nucleotides are TGTGCCAGCAGCTTCCTAGGCGGCACTGGGGAGCTGTCTTTT. It codes for CASSFLGGTGELSF.

Note on this clonotype: Just one base apart from a much larger clone, this may be a read error. The rearrangement uses TRBV10-3 and TRBJ2-5; D is possibly TRBD1 (6 bases). The CDR3 consists of 12 residues. Germline CDR1 is ENHRY and CDR2 is SYGVKD. The CDR3 reads CTISDQGETQYF. In DNA form, the CDR3 reads TGTACCATCAGTGATCAGGGGGAGACCCAGTACTTC.

V gene TRBV20-1 combines with J gene TRBJ1-1; D unclear. The V end was cut by 8 bases, the J end by 1 base, with 14 bases between. Germline V gene sequence: CDR1 DFQATT, CDR2 SNEGSKA (reference sequence). The CDR3 length is 13 residues. Written as DNA, the CDR3 is TGCAGTACTATCGACATCCAGAACACTGAAGCTTTCTTT. Its translation: CSTIDIQNTEAFF.

Worth noting for this clonotype: The conserved closing phenylalanine or tryptophan is absent in this CDR3, likely reflecting a read error. This sequence joins TRBV6-1 and TRBJ1-3, with 9 positions matching TRBD1. V lost 7 bases to trimming and J lost 1 base; unmatched junction nucleotides: 8. Germline-derived CDR1 and CDR2 are MNHNS and SASEGT. The CDR3 runs 16 residues. The CDR3 is CASTPSGTGSGNTIYS. In DNA, the CDR3 is TGTGCCAGCACCCCCTCCGGGACAGGGTCTGGAAACACCATATATTCT.

V usage is TRBV29-1 and J usage is TRBJ2-5; TRBD2 is a possible D gene (7 bases). Per germline, CDR1 SQVTM and CDR2 ANQGSEA. The CDR3 runs to 16 residues. V was pared by 6 bases and J by 5 bases, with 25 bases between. The CDR3 spells CSVSWGGAAKMETQYF. CDR3 DNA sequence: TGCAGCGTATCTTGGGGGGGGGCTGCTAAGATGGAGACCCAGTACTTC.